The 3 T cell receptor beta chains listed next were all sequenced from one sample in a study of shared clonotypes between healthy human individuals. Method: immunoSEQ multiplex PCR; TCRdb's copy keeps in-frame clones and lacks some. The sample shows some 320,000 clones, 87% of them seen only once. Sequenced material: memory CD8+ T cells sorted from blood. The subset here: CD45RO+ cells pooled with CCR7-negative TemRA cells. The source is a man younger than 35 in good health.

As regards this clone: A much more abundant neighbour one base away suggests this may be a read error. The chain employs TRBV7-9 and TRBJ1-1, with D uncertain. The CDR3 covers 13 residues. Trimming cost V 0 bases and J 1 base, with 3 bases left between them. Per the germline V gene, CDR1 is SEHNR and CDR2 is FQNEAQ (reference sequence). CDR3 nucleotide sequence: TGTGCCAGCAGCTTAGCAGAGAACACTGAAGCTTTCTTT. Its translation: CASSLAENTEAFF.

This chain joins TRBV27 and TRBJ2-7; D is ambiguous. V dropped 5 bases and J dropped 6 bases, with 17 bases sitting between them. Germline V gives CDR1 MNHEY, CDR2 SMNVEV (reference sequence). This CDR3 contains 14 residues. The CDR3 loop reads CASSPQSTPGEQYF. CDR3 in DNA: TGTGCCAGCAGTCCGCAGTCGACTCCGGGCGAGCAGTACTTC.

The chain combines TRBV29-1 with TRBJ2-7, with 9 bases that match TRBD1. Germline CDR1 reads SQVTM; CDR2 reads ANQGSEA. V lost 5 bases to trimming and J lost 3 bases; unmatched junction nucleotides: 8. CDR3 length equals 14 residues. CDR3 nucleotides: TGCAGCGTTACCGGGACAGGGATCGGCTACGAGCAGTACTTC. Translation gives CSVTGTGIGYEQYF.